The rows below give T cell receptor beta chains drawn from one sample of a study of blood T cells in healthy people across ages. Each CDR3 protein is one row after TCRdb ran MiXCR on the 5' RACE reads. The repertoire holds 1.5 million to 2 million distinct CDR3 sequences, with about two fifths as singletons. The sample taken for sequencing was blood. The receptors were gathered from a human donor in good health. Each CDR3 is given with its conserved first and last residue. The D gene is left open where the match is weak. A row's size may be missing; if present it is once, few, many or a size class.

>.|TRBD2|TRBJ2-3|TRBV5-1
CASSHGGNTDTQYF
TGCGCCAGCTCCCACGGGGGGAACACAGATACGCAGTATTTT
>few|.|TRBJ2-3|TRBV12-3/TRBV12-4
CASLKGGPIDTQYF
TGTGCCAGCCTCAAGGGGGGCCCCATTGATACGCAGTATTTT
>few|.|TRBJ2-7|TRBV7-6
CASSPPGLATEQYF
TGTGCCAGCAGCCCACCGGGCCTAGCGACCGAGCAGTACTTC
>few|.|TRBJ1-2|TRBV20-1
CSAVETGDHGYTF
TGCAGTGCAGTAGAGACTGGGGATCATGGCTACACCTTC
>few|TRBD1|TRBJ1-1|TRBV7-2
CASSLTGGSDTEAFF
TGTGCCAGCAGCTTGACAGGGGGCTCGGACACTGAAGCTTTCTTT
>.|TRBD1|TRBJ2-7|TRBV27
CASSLIGTGVYEQYF
TGTGCCAGCAGTTTAATTGGGACAGGGGTGTACGAGCAGTACTTC
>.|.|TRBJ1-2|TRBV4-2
CASSPLFSTAPNYGYTF
TGTGCCAGCAGCCCTTTATTCTCGACAGCACCTAACTATGGCTACACCTTC
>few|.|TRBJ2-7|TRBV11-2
CASSLYQAWEQYF
TGTGCCAGCAGCTTATACCAGGCGTGGGAGCAGTACTTC
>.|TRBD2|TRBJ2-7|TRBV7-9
CASSFSGIYEQYF
TGTGCCAGCAGCTTCAGCGGGATCTACGAGCAGTACTTC
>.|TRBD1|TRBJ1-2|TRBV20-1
CSAWGQVGDGYTF
TGCAGTGCTTGGGGACAGGTTGGCGATGGCTACACCTTC
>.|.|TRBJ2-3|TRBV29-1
CSVEPQGGDTQYF
TGCAGCGTCGAACCACAGGGAGGAGATACGCAGTATTTT
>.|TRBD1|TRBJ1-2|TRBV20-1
CSTRRGTGANYGYTF
TGCAGTACTAGAAGAGGGACAGGGGCTAACTATGGCTACACCTTC
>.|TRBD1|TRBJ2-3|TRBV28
CASSFGGTESTDTQYF
TGTGCCAGCAGTTTTGGTGGGACAGAAAGCACAGATACGCAGTATTTT
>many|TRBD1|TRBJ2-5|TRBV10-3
CAISESQGQETQYF
TGTGCCATCAGTGAGTCACAGGGGCAAGAGACCCAGTACTTC
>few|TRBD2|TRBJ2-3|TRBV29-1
CSVEDRTSGGTDTQYF
TGCAGCGTTGAAGATCGGACTAGCGGGGGTACAGATACGCAGTATTTT
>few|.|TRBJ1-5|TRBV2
CASSVRGRSNQPQHF
TGTGCCAGCAGCGTAAGGGGTCGGAGCAATCAGCCCCAGCATTTT
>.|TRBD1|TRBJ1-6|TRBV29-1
CSVGGQGNSPLHF
TGCAGCGTTGGCGGACAGGGTAATTCACCCCTCCACTTT
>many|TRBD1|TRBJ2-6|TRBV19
CASSAGTGGPSGANVLTF
TGTGCCAGTAGCGCCGGGACAGGGGGCCCCTCTGGGGCCAACGTCCTGACTTTC
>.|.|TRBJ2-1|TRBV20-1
CSARGAQAGPYNEQFF
TGCAGTGCTAGAGGGGCACAGGCAGGACCCTACAATGAGCAGTTCTTC
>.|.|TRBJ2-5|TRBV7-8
CASSSRQAPGGTQYF
TGTGCCAGCAGCTCCCGACAGGCCCCCGGCGGGACCCAGTACTTC
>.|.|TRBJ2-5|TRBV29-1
CSLGGARETQYF
TGCAGCCTTGGAGGGGCCAGGGAGACCCAGTACTTC
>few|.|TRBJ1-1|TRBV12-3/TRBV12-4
CASSFDPDTEAFF
TGTGCCAGCAGTTTTGATCCCGACACTGAAGCTTTCTTT
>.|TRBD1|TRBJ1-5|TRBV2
CASREQGDQHF
TGTGCCAGCAGAGAACAGGGGGACCAGCATTTT
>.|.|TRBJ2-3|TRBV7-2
CASSADLGEETDTQYF
TGTGCCAGCAGCGCAGATCTCGGGGAAGAGACAGATACGCAGTATTTT
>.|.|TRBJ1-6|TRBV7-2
CASSLTYGGTSYNSPLHF
TGTGCCAGCAGCTTAACGTACGGGGGCACCTCCTATAATTCACCCCTCCACTTT
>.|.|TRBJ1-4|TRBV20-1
CSARPPLRLLNEKLFF
TGCAGTGCTAGACCCCCCTTAAGACTACTAAATGAAAAACTGTTTTTT
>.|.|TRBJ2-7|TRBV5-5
CARGRDEQYF
TGTGCCCGAGGCAGGGACGAGCAGTACTTC
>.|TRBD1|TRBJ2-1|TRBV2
CASDKSTGGMYDEQFF
TGTGCCAGCGATAAGTCGACAGGGGGTATGTACGATGAGCAGTTCTTC
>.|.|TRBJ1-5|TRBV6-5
CASSYETERYNQPQHF
TGTGCCAGCAGTTACGAGACAGAGCGCTACAATCAGCCCCAGCATTTT